One sample yielded the 27 T cell receptor beta chains listed below, sequenced in a study of response to subunit inactivated influenza vaccine. TCRdb redid the calling of the RT-PCR reads with MiXCR, one entry per CDR3 protein. The sample includes hundreds of thousands of distinct CDR3 sequences, around 15% seen only once; the top ten take 7.6%. The source material was PBMCs from blood, sampled approximately 15 days before vaccination. The receptors come from a man in his fifties who received an inactivated influenza vaccine.

This clonotype was seen many times. The chain uses TRBV24-1 and TRBJ2-7; TRBD1 matches 7 bases. Germline CDR1 KGHDR, CDR2 SFDVKD. The J segment lost 2 bases and the V segment lost 6 bases, leaving 3 bases of the junction unmatched. CDR3 length equals 13 residues. CDR3 coding DNA: TGTGCCACCAGTAGGACAGGAACCTACGAGCAGTACTTC. Residues: CATSRTGTYEQYF.

This clonotype was observed many times. The genes are TRBV12-3 or TRBV12-4 and TRBJ1-3; no firm D call. V was trimmed by 1 base and J by 3 bases, leaving 10 bases between them. The CDR3 has 15 residues. The CDR3 region is CASSLGLLDGNTIYF. In DNA, the CDR3 is TGTGCCAGCAGTTTAGGTCTTTTAGATGGAAACACCATATATTTT.

This clonotype appeared a few times. The chain employs TRBV4-2 and TRBJ2-7; D may be TRBD2 (5 bases). The germline V and J ends were trimmed by 3 bases and 3 bases, with 9 bases remaining between them. The CDR3 is made up of 13 amino acids. The germline CDR1 and CDR2 sequences are LGHNA and YNFKEQ. The CDR3 region is CASSHPGNYEQYF. CDR3 in DNA: TGTGCCAGCAGCCACCCGGGGAACTACGAGCAGTACTTC.

The chain combines TRBV10-3 with TRBJ1-1; D may be TRBD1 (6 bases). The CDR3 runs to 13 residues. From germline, CDR1 is ENHRY and CDR2 SYGVKD. With 9 bases removed from V and 0 bases from J, the gap between germline ends came to 11 bases. Here the CDR3 DNA reads TGTGCCATACGAGGGGGTGTGAACACTGAAGCTTTCTTT. This encodes CAIRGGVNTEAFF.

This clonotype was seen ten or more times. The rearrangement uses TRBV4-2 and TRBJ2-2, with no clear D. The CDR3 loop spans 14 amino acids. The V gene's germline CDR1 is LGHNA and CDR2 YNFKEQ. Trimming pared 1 base from V and 6 bases from J, leaving 9 bases between. CDR3 amino acids: CASSQVGPPGELFF. The DNA for the CDR3 is TGTGCCAGCAGCCAAGTCGGCCCCCCCGGGGAGCTGTTTTTT.

The chain is built from TRBV2 and TRBJ1-5, with a possible D match to TRBD1 (5 bases). The CDR3 is 16 amino acids. Trimming stripped 4 bases from V and 2 bases from J, with 15 bases between. Looked up from germline, CDR1 is SNHLY and CDR2 is FYNNEI. In nucleotides, the CDR3 is TGTGCCAGCAGTGTGGAGGGGAGGGTTGGCAATCAGCCCCAGCATTTT. Amino acid sequence: CASSVEGRVGNQPQHF.

This clonotype has just a few counts. V gene TRBV28 combines with J gene TRBJ2-7, with 10 positions matching TRBD1. V shed 5 bases, J shed 7 bases, and the junction held 8 bases outside the gene matches. CDR1 is MDHEN, CDR2 SYDVKM, per germline. The CDR3 length is 14 residues. The CDR3 nucleotides are TGTGCCAGCAGTCGGGACAGGGGTCCGTGGGAGCAGTACTTC. Translated, it gives CASSRDRGPWEQYF.

This clonotype was seen a few times. V gene TRBV7-9 combines with J gene TRBJ2-1, with 9 bases lining up with TRBD1. Trimming cost V 5 bases and J 3 bases; bases outside gene matches: 8. CDR3 length equals 16 residues. Germline-derived CDR1 and CDR2 are SEHNR and FQNEAQ (reference sequence). The chain's CDR3 is CASSETGGSLYNEQFF. The CDR3 DNA is TGTGCCAGCAGCGAAACAGGGGGCTCCCTCTACAATGAGCAGTTCTTC.

This clonotype has a count of ten or more. The chain joins TRBV5-1 to TRBJ2-2; D gene uncertain. Per germline, CDR1 SGHRS and CDR2 YFSETQ. The CDR3 is made up of 16 amino acids. V lost 4 bases, J lost 1 base, and 14 bases lay in between. The CDR3 protein is CASSPYTHGNTGELFF. The CDR3 DNA is TGCGCCAGCAGCCCATATACTCACGGGAACACCGGGGAGCTGTTTTTT.

This clonotype was picked up many times. The gene calls are TRBV7-2 and TRBJ2-5; 9 nucleotides align to TRBD1. CDR3 size: 14 residues. V was clipped by 5 bases and J by 5 bases; unmatched bases: 6. Per the germline V gene, CDR1 is SGHTA and CDR2 is FQGNSA. CDR3 DNA: TGTGCCAGCAGCCAACAGGGGGCTTATGAGACCCAGTACTTC. This encodes CASSQQGAYETQYF. The variable domain in full, with the rest retrieved from reference TRBV7-2 and TRBJ2-5, is GAGVSQSPSNKVTEKGKDVELRCDPISGHTALYWYRQSLGQGLEFLIYFQGNSAPDKSGLPSDRFSAERTGGSVSTLTIQRTQQEDSAVYLCASSQQGAYETQYFGPGTRLLVL.

The sample holds a few counts of this clonotype. CDR3 in amino acids: CASSLNFQGATFF. DNA for the CDR3: TGCGCCAGCAGCTTGAATTTTCAGGGTGCGACTTTCTTT. The chain carries TRBV5-1 and TRBJ1-1, with a weak D call TRBD1 (5 bases). Trimming took off 1 base at V and 12 bases at J, with 16 bases between the two ends. Germline V gene lookup returns CDR1 SGHRS and CDR2 YFSETQ. The CDR3 length is 13 residues.

The V call is TRBV3-1, the J call TRBJ2-7; 12 bases are shared with TRBD2. Germline CDR1 and CDR2: LGHDT and YNNKEL (reference sequence). Unmatched junction bases numbered 5, after V lost 7 bases and J lost 4 bases. The CDR3 runs to 14 residues. This chain's CDR3 is CASTTSGRRYEQYF. In nucleotides, the CDR3 is TGTGCCAGCACCACTAGCGGGAGGCGGTACGAGCAGTACTTC.

This clonotype was counted a few times. This chain links TRBV29-1 with TRBJ2-1; 13 bases fit TRBD2. The CDR3 extends over 15 amino acids. CDR1 and CDR2 (germline): SQVTM, ANQGSEA. The V segment lost 6 bases and the J segment 5 bases; nucleotides outside the gene matches: 7. This CDR3 is CSVDTSGGAHNEQFF. CDR3 nucleotide sequence: TGCAGCGTCGACACTAGCGGGGGGGCCCACAATGAGCAGTTCTTC.

The genes are TRBV9 and TRBJ1-2; 7 nucleotides line up with TRBD1. The CDR3 totals 14 residues. V gave up 5 bases and J gave up 6 bases; unmatched junction bases: 10. Germline loops: CDR1 SGDLS, CDR2 YYNGEE. The CDR3 reads CASRGTVPMDGYTF. Here the CDR3 DNA reads TGTGCCAGCAGAGGGACAGTCCCTATGGATGGCTACACCTTC.

This clonotype was detected only a few times. The chain carries TRBV6-1 and TRBJ2-5; D unclear. CDR1 is MNHNS and CDR2 is SASEGT in the germline V gene. V gave up 1 base and J gave up 4 bases, with 10 bases separating them. This CDR3 region has 14 residues. Here the CDR3 reads CASSEGTPRETQYF. Written as DNA, the CDR3 is TGTGCCAGCAGTGAAGGGACGCCCCGAGAGACCCAGTACTTC.

V is TRBV29-1 and J is TRBJ2-1; TRBD2 matches 7 bases. Losses at the gene ends were 4 bases for V and 7 bases for J; bases not matched to a gene: 1. This CDR3 region has 11 residues. Germline CDR1 SQVTM, CDR2 ANQGSEA. CDR3 sequence reads: CSVGEGNEQFF. DNA of the CDR3: TGCAGCGTTGGGGAGGGTAATGAGCAGTTCTTC.

The rearrangement joins TRBV20-1 to TRBJ2-5; TRBD2 might be the D (6 bases). This CDR3 region has 13 residues. V was pared by 4 bases and J by 4 bases, with 13 bases between. Per the germline V gene, CDR1 is DFQATT and CDR2 is SNEGSKA (reference sequence). CDR3 amino acids: CSAMRLVRETQYF. In DNA, the CDR3 is TGCAGTGCTATGAGACTAGTGAGAGAGACCCAGTACTTC.

This clonotype was seen a handful of times. V is TRBV5-6 and J is TRBJ1-2; possible D gene TRBD1, 5 bases. The CDR3 sequence is 15 residues long. V was trimmed by 0 bases and J by 6 bases, leaving 15 bases between them. Per germline, CDR1 SGHDT and CDR2 YYEEEE. CDR3 residues: CASSLAPRGADGYTF. CDR3 coding DNA: TGTGCCAGCAGCTTGGCCCCACGGGGCGCGGATGGCTACACCTTC. Full variable domain (missing parts from reference TRBV5-6 and TRBJ1-2): DAGVTQSPTHLIKTRGQQVTLRCSPKSGHDTVSWYQQALGQGPQFIFQYYEEEERQRGNFPDRFSGHQFPNYSSELNVNALLLGDSALYLCASSLAPRGADGYTFGSGTRLTVV.

V gene TRBV19 combines with J gene TRBJ2-1; tentatively, D is TRBD1 or TRBD2 (7 bases each). This CDR3 has 13 residues. V gave up 6 bases and J gave up 9 bases, with 15 bases separating them. Germline V gene lookup returns CDR1 LNHDA and CDR2 SQIVND (reference sequence). The CDR3 protein is CASSIDREGEQFF. CDR3 DNA: TGTGCCAGTAGCATCGACAGGGAGGGTGAGCAGTTCTTC.

This clonotype occurred a few times. The chain joins TRBV5-1 to TRBJ1-1; perhaps TRBD1 as D (5 bases). This CDR3 is 15 amino acids long. V lost 3 bases and J lost 6, with 18 bases in between. Per the germline V gene, CDR1 is SGHRS and CDR2 is YFSETQ. CDR3: CASSSALGGGAEAFF. The CDR3 bases are TGCGCCAGCAGCTCGGCTCTAGGAGGAGGGGCTGAAGCTTTCTTT.

The chain joins TRBV7-8 to TRBJ2-3; TRBD1 or TRBD2 may be the D gene (5 bases each). The germline V and J ends were trimmed by 3 bases and 1 base, with 20 bases remaining between them. Germline V gives CDR1 SGHVS, CDR2 FQNEAQ. The CDR3 has 18 residues. The CDR3 coding sequence is TGTGCCAGCAGCTTGAGGGTTTGGCAGGGATCGCGCACAGATACGCAGTATTTT. Protein sequence: CASSLRVWQGSRTDTQYF.

This clonotype was seen a few times. The rearrangement uses TRBV20-1 and TRBJ1-4; D remains ambiguous. This CDR3 is 14 amino acids long. From germline, CDR1 is DFQATT and CDR2 SNEGSKA (reference sequence). The germline V and J ends were trimmed by 0 bases and 4 bases, with 9 bases remaining between them. CDR3 bases: TGCAGTGCTAGAGATCAGGCGATTAATGAAAAACTGTTTTTT. Translated, it gives CSARDQAINEKLFF.

This clonotype was seen only a few times. The chain links TRBV27 to TRBJ2-5, with 7 bases identical to TRBD1. Germline trimming cut 6 bases from V and 5 bases from J; bases unmatched to any gene: 9. The CDR3 runs to 14 residues. Germline CDR1 MNHEY, CDR2 SMNVEV (reference sequence). CDR3 DNA: TGTGCCAGCAGATCTCTCGAGGGGGCTGAGACCCAGTACTTC. This encodes CASRSLEGAETQYF.

For this clonotype: A much bigger clone sits one base away, suggesting this may be a read error. This chain joins TRBV10-3 and TRBJ2-5; D gene uncertain. Trimming cost V 6 bases and J 5 bases, with 7 bases left between them. In germline, CDR1 is ENHRY, CDR2 SYGVKD. This CDR3 comprises 11 residues. CDR3 sequence (DNA): TGTGCCATCAGCGGTACGGAGACCCAGTACTTC. Amino acids: CAISGTETQYF.

The chain joins TRBV4-2 to TRBJ1-5; D is unclear. The CDR3 extends over 16 amino acids. Germline V lookup: CDR1 LGHNA, CDR2 YNFKEQ. V gave up 1 base and J gave up 1 base, with 11 bases separating them. The CDR3 protein is CASSQVIQPSNQPQHF. The CDR3 DNA sequence: TGTGCCAGCAGCCAAGTTATCCAGCCAAGCAATCAGCCCCAGCATTTT.

This chain joins TRBV5-1 and TRBJ2-5; TRBD1 aligns across 8 bases. This CDR3 region has 14 residues. CDR1 SGHRS and CDR2 YFSETQ come from the germline V gene. V lost 4 bases to trimming and J lost 1 base; unmatched junction nucleotides: 3. Here the CDR3 reads CASSTDRVQETQYF. CDR3 sequence (DNA): TGCGCCAGCAGCACGGACAGGGTCCAAGAGACCCAGTACTTC.

This clonotype came up a few times. The chain is built from TRBV27 and TRBJ2-2; 11 bases match TRBD2. This CDR3 is built from 16 residues. The V gene's germline CDR1 is MNHEY and CDR2 SMNVEV (reference sequence). Unmatched junction bases numbered 6, after V lost 5 bases and J lost 4 bases. The CDR3 bases are TGTGCCAGCAGTACAAGACTAGCGGGACCCACCGGGGAGCTGTTTTTT. Its protein is CASSTRLAGPTGELFF.